This record concerns one TCR beta chain sequence. Antigen unknown. Measured with immunoSEQ multiplex PCR; TCRdb has only the in-frame clones, and not every one. Here the sample spans around 150,000 clones, over 65% being singletons. This record belongs to a study of T cell responses to AZD1222 COVID-19 vaccine. Turning to the study itself: Second-dose recipients at about 4 or about 12 weeks were treated as one pooled group. Regarding the study as a whole: A mostly white British donor set with more females was recruited, and clonal diversity was possibly underestimated. Only six people who got AZD1222 tested seropositive at baseline. Spike-specific TCRs gained breadth and depth after people received two AZD1222 doses.

This CDR3 contains 15 residues. The germline V gene encodes CDR1 MDHEN and CDR2 SYDVKM. The V end was cut by 3 bases, the J end by 8 bases, with 19 bases between. The source of this sequence is an adult in good health. The source material was peripheral blood, sampled on day 0 of AZD1222 vaccination. The J gene is TRBJ1-2, the V gene TRBV28; D is uncertain. DNA for the CDR3: TGTGCCAGCAGTTTCTCCCGGACTCGCGAGGGAGGCTACACCTTC. Amino acids: CASSFSRTREGGYTF.